The 16 T cell receptor beta chains below come from one sample, sequenced in a study of blood T cell repertoires in COVID-19. This table comes from immunoSEQ multiplex PCR, and its TCRdb copy is limited to in-frame clones, with some not included. The sample comprises roughly 14,000 clones, roughly four fifths of which are singletons, and about 23% rests with the top ten. The specimen sequenced was peripheral blood. All receptors come from a man aged 80 or over with active or convalescent COVID-19.

The chain couples TRBV5-6 to TRBJ1-4; D gene unclear. Germline V gene data show CDR1 as SGHDT and CDR2 as YYEEEE. This CDR3 comprises 13 residues. V was clipped by 1 base and J by 7 bases, with 8 bases between them. CDR3 sequence: CASSLPTVEKLFF. CDR3 DNA: TGTGCCAGCAGCTTGCCCACGGTTGAAAAACTGTTTTTT.

The rearrangement uses TRBV19 and TRBJ1-1; weak D call: TRBD1 (5 bases). From germline, CDR1 is LNHDA and CDR2 SQIVND (reference sequence). CDR3 size: 17 residues. V was shortened by 3 bases and J by 1 base, with 18 bases between the two germline ends. DNA for the CDR3: TGTGCCAGTAGTATGGATTTGGGACTATTCCAGAACACTGAAGCTTTCTTT. It translates to CASSMDLGLFQNTEAFF.

The chain uses TRBV2 and TRBJ2-1, with 8 nucleotides matching TRBD2. The germline CDR1 and CDR2 sequences are SNHLY and FYNNEI. This CDR3 has 17 residues. The ends lost 6 bases at V and 3 bases at J; junction bases unmatched: 13. The CDR3 nucleotides read TGTGCCAGCAGCCCCCTTAGCGGGGACCGACTCTACAATGAGCAGTTCTTC. Protein product: CASSPLSGDRLYNEQFF.

The J gene is TRBJ2-7, the V gene TRBV6-2 or TRBV6-3; 10 bases agree with TRBD1. Looked up from germline, CDR1 is MNHEY and CDR2 is SVGEGT. The junction had 7 bases not matched to a gene; V was cut back by 0 bases and J by 2 bases. There are 17 residues in the CDR3. The CDR3: CASSYSRLGTGAYEQYF. CDR3 coding DNA: TGTGCCAGCAGTTACTCGCGGCTTGGGACAGGGGCCTACGAGCAGTACTTC.

The count of this clone is one. This chain connects TRBV19 to TRBJ1-1, with D possibly being TRBD1 (5 bases). This CDR3 is built from 13 residues. Deletions cut 1 base from V and 3 bases from J, with 6 bases between. Germline assignment: CDR1 LNHDA and CDR2 SQIVND (reference sequence). The DNA of the CDR3 is TGTGCCAGTAGTATAGGGGGGGACACTGAAGCTTTCTTT. Protein product: CASSIGGDTEAFF.

The chain recombines TRBV5-1 with TRBJ2-7; weak D call: TRBD1 (5 bases). The V end lost 3 bases, the J end lost 4 bases, and 8 bases lay between the germline ends. The germline V gene has CDR1 SGHRS and CDR2 YFSETQ. CDR3 length: 12 amino acids. In DNA, the CDR3 is TGCGCCAGCAGCTACCAGGGTTACGAGCAGTACTTC. Amino acid sequence: CASSYQGYEQYF.

The rearrangement joins TRBV9 to TRBJ2-7; possibly TRBD1 for D (6 bases). V was trimmed by 4 bases and J by 6 bases, leaving 23 bases between them. Germline-derived CDR1 and CDR2 are SGDLS and YYNGEE. This CDR3 has 16 amino acids. CDR3 nucleotides: TGTGCCAGCAGCCCCGAATTGGGGGCGTCTCTGGGCGAGCAGTACTTC. The encoded protein is CASSPELGASLGEQYF.

The rearrangement uses TRBV7-2 and TRBJ1-1; D unclear. This CDR3 has 14 residues. Germline V gene lookup returns CDR1 SGHTA and CDR2 FQGNSA. With 4 bases removed from V and 1 base from J, the gap between germline ends came to 10 bases. The CDR3 protein is CASSYTSSNTEAFF. The DNA for the CDR3 is TGTGCCAGCAGCTACACAAGTTCGAACACTGAAGCTTTCTTT. Together with reference TRBV7-2 and TRBJ1-1, the CDR3 gives the full variable domain: GAGVSQSPSNKVTEKGKDVELRCDPISGHTALYWYRQSLGQGLEFLIYFQGNSAPDKSGLPSDRFSAERTGGSVSTLTIQRTQQEDSAVYLCASSYTSSNTEAFFGQGTRLTVV.

This clone was recorded a few times. CDR3 nucleotide sequence: TGTGCCAGCTCTCTCCGGCGGGGTGGGCAGTACTTC. This gives the protein CASSLRRGGQYF. This chain links TRBV6-5 with TRBJ2-7; weak D call: TRBD2 (6 bases). Germline V gene sequence: CDR1 MNHEY, CDR2 SVGAGI. CDR3 length: 12 amino acids. Trimming stripped 8 bases from V and 9 bases from J, with 17 bases between.

This chain joins TRBV6-1 and TRBJ1-3; a possible D gene is TRBD1 (5 bases). The CDR3 runs 16 residues. In germline, CDR1 is MNHNS, CDR2 SASEGT. Trimming stripped 1 base from V and 0 bases from J, with 10 bases between. The CDR3 sequence is CASSEGGRDSGNTIYF. The CDR3 DNA reads as TGTGCCAGCAGTGAAGGAGGCAGGGACTCTGGAAACACCATATATTTT.

This clone was found a few times. The chain is built from TRBV2 and TRBJ1-4, with 8 nucleotides matching TRBD1. The V gene end was trimmed by 6 bases and the J gene end by 5 bases; junction bases not matched to a gene: 5. The CDR3 totals 14 residues. Germline V gene sequence: CDR1 SNHLY, CDR2 FYNNEI. The CDR3 sequence: CASRVRGRNEKLFF. In nucleotides, the CDR3 is TGTGCCAGCAGAGTCAGGGGGCGGAATGAAAAACTGTTTTTT.

The V gene is TRBV12-3 or TRBV12-4, the J gene TRBJ2-5; D might be TRBD2 (5 bases). V shed 7 bases and J shed 3 bases, with 12 bases lying between them. The CDR3 consists of 13 residues. CDR3 amino acids: CASTHYGEETQYF. CDR3 DNA sequence: TGTGCCAGCACCCATTACGGGGAAGAGACCCAGTACTTC.

This clone was seen only once. V is TRBV29-1 and J is TRBJ2-7; 10 bases are a match to TRBD1. Per germline, CDR1 SQVTM and CDR2 ANQGSEA. The junction had 10 bases not matched to a gene; V was cut back by 2 bases and J by 3 bases. The CDR3 runs to 16 residues. The DNA for the CDR3 is TGCAGCGTTGAAAGGGCCTCGGGACAGGGGCTCTACGAGCAGTACTTC. It is translated as CSVERASGQGLYEQYF.

This chain joins TRBV19 and TRBJ1-6, with 9 bases aligning to TRBD1. The germline V gene has CDR1 LNHDA and CDR2 SQIVND (reference sequence). The CDR3 totals 15 residues. Trimming removed 3 bases from V and 8 bases from J; junction bases left unmatched: 5. The CDR3 spells CASSMGTGPHSPLHF. CDR3 DNA sequence: TGTGCCAGTAGTATGGGGACAGGGCCTCATTCACCCCTCCACTTT.

The V and J genes are TRBV12-3 or TRBV12-4 and TRBJ2-2, with TRBD1 as a possible D gene (6 bases). Trimming cost V 8 bases and J 6 bases, with 10 bases left between them. The length of the CDR3 is 12 residues. The CDR3 is CASYAGAGELFF. The DNA for the CDR3 is TGTGCCAGCTATGCAGGGGCCGGGGAGCTGTTTTTT.

This CDR3 reads CASSQDTSYEQYF. CDR3 in DNA: TGTGCCAGCAGCCAGGACACGTCCTACGAGCAGTACTTC. The chain employs TRBV7-7 and TRBJ2-7; a weak D match, TRBD1 (5 bases). This CDR3 has 13 residues. Trimming took off 5 bases at V and 1 base at J, with 9 bases between the two ends. Germline V gene data show CDR1 as SSHAT and CDR2 as FNYEAQ (reference sequence).